These 20 T cell receptor beta chains were all obtained from the same sample, sequenced in a study of blood T cell repertoires in COVID-19. Profiled with immunoSEQ multiplex PCR; TCRdb holds only in-frame clones, not every one. Of 70,000 to 95,000 clones listed, roughly 80% are singletons. Sequences were obtained from peripheral blood. The receptors were sampled from a woman in her forties with active or convalescent COVID-19.

The chain links TRBV29-1 to TRBJ1-2, with a possible D match to TRBD1 (6 bases). This CDR3 contains 14 residues. Germline V CDR1 and CDR2: SQVTM, ANQGSEA. The V end was cut by 3 bases, the J end by 2 bases, with 13 bases between. CDR3 sequence reads: CSVEVRGTNYGYTF. CDR3 nucleotide sequence: TGCAGCGTTGAGGTCAGGGGAACCAACTATGGCTACACCTTC.

V gene TRBV19 combines with J gene TRBJ1-2; no clear D. The CDR3 has 14 amino acids. Germline loops: CDR1 LNHDA, CDR2 SQIVND (reference sequence). V lost 6 bases and J lost 5, with 16 bases in between. The CDR3: CASRAHGALYGYTF. The CDR3 DNA reads TGTGCCAGTAGGGCCCATGGAGCTTTATATGGCTACACCTTC.

The chain links TRBV28 to TRBJ1-2, with no clear D. V lost 2 bases to trimming and J lost 7 bases, with 17 bases between them. This CDR3 is built from 15 residues. Germline loops: CDR1 MDHEN, CDR2 SYDVKM. The CDR3 loop is CASSLGGGGLGGYTF. The CDR3 DNA follows: TGTGCCAGCAGTTTAGGCGGAGGAGGGTTGGGTGGCTACACCTTC.

The chain has TRBV4-1 and TRBJ1-1; 7 bases match TRBD1. The CDR3 length is 18 residues. Germline V gene sequence: CDR1 MGHRA, CDR2 YSYEKL. V lost 5 bases and J lost 3; bases outside the gene matches: 18. The CDR3 DNA reads as TGCGCCAGCAGCGCAACGCCGGGACAGTCTAGGTCCCACACTGAAGCTTTCTTT. Its translation is CASSATPGQSRSHTEAFF.

V is TRBV6-5 and J is TRBJ2-1; the match to TRBD2 covers 9 bases. Germline assignment: CDR1 MNHEY and CDR2 SVGAGI. The CDR3 is 13 amino acids. The V gene end was trimmed by 10 bases and the J gene end by 8 bases; junction bases not matched to a gene: 9. The CDR3 bases are TGTGCCATTAGCGGGAGCAAGAGGGATGAGCAGTTCTTC. Encoded protein: CAISGSKRDEQFF.

The gene calls are TRBV6-2 or TRBV6-3 and TRBJ1-5; 8 bases are a match to TRBD1. There are 15 residues in the CDR3. Trimming cost V 4 bases and J 6 bases; bases outside gene matches: 8. CDR1 is MNHEY, CDR2 SVGEGT, per germline. In DNA form, the CDR3 reads TGTGCCAGCAGTTTGGACAGGGATGTAATTCAGCCCCAGCATTTT. This gives the protein CASSLDRDVIQPQHF.

The J gene is TRBJ1-1, the V gene TRBV7-3; 9 nucleotides line up with TRBD1. V dropped 4 bases and J dropped 4; count of bases not matched to a gene: 4. Germline CDR1 and CDR2: SGHTA and FQGTGA. The CDR3 sequence is 14 residues long. DNA for the CDR3: TGTGCCAGCAGCTCACAGGGGGCTAGCACTGAAGCTTTCTTT. It codes for CASSSQGASTEAFF.

The chain is built from TRBV29-1 and TRBJ2-7; 9 bases match TRBD1. Germline V gene data show CDR1 as SQVTM and CDR2 as ANQGSEA. V trimming: 5 bases; J trimming: 0 bases; junction bases outside the gene matches: 8. This CDR3 is built from 15 residues. The CDR3 protein is CSVFLRTGVSYEQYF. DNA of the CDR3: TGCAGCGTTTTCCTCCGGACAGGGGTCTCCTACGAGCAGTACTTC.

The V gene is TRBV11-2, the J gene TRBJ2-7, with D possibly matching TRBD1 (5 bases). The CDR3 extends over 14 amino acids. Germline V gene lookup returns CDR1 SGHAT and CDR2 FQNNGV. The V end was cut by 1 base, the J end by 2 bases, with 9 bases between. The CDR3 region is CASSLVNRPYEQYF. The CDR3 DNA reads TGTGCCAGCAGCTTAGTCAACAGGCCCTACGAGCAGTACTTC.

The chain is built from TRBV27 and TRBJ2-2; 7 positions agree with TRBD1. This CDR3 is built from 15 residues. Germline lookup yields CDR1 MNHEY and CDR2 SMNVEV (reference sequence). V lost 3 bases, J lost 2 bases, and 3 bases stayed unmatched. The CDR3 nucleotides are TGTGCCAGCAGTTTGGGGACAGTTAACACCGGGGAGCTGTTTTTT. Translation gives CASSLGTVNTGELFF.

The count of this clone is one. This chain connects TRBV7-6 to TRBJ2-5, with 13 bases fitting TRBD2. Trimming removed 1 base from V and 5 bases from J; junction bases left unmatched: 7. The germline CDR1 and CDR2 sequences are SGHVS and FNYEAQ. The CDR3 spans 17 residues. CDR3 protein: CASSLGLAGGAGETQYF. In DNA form, the CDR3 reads TGTGCCAGCAGCTTAGGACTAGCGGGGGGCGCGGGGGAGACCCAGTACTTC.

The chain combines TRBV14 with TRBJ1-6; no definite D call. Germline loops: CDR1 SGHDN, CDR2 FVKESK. The CDR3 sequence is 12 residues long. With 5 bases removed from V and 8 bases from J, the gap between germline ends came to 7 bases. The CDR3 region is CASSAGYSPLHF. The CDR3 bases are TGTGCCAGCAGCGCCGGGTATTCACCCCTCCACTTT.

The chain links TRBV3-1 (or the pseudogene TRBV3-2) to TRBJ1-2, with D unclear. Germline CDR1 is LGHDT and CDR2 is YNNKEL (reference sequence). The CDR3 extends over 11 amino acids. With 2 bases removed from V and 7 bases from J, the gap between germline ends came to 5 bases. CDR3 sequence: CASSQSFGYTF. CDR3 sequence (DNA): TGTGCCAGCAGCCAATCATTTGGCTACACCTTC.

J is TRBJ2-6 and V is TRBV6-2 or TRBV6-3, with 7 bases aligning to TRBD1. There are 15 residues in the CDR3. Germline assignment: CDR1 MNHEY and CDR2 SVGEGT. Trimming cost V 5 bases and J 2 bases; bases outside gene matches: 3. CDR3 residues: CASSPTGTGANVLTF. For the CDR3, the DNA is TGTGCCAGCAGTCCGACAGGGACTGGGGCCAACGTCCTGACTTTC.

This chain's CDR3 is CASSLGGQIYNEQFF. Here the CDR3 DNA reads TGTGCCAGCAGCTTAGGGGGACAGATATACAATGAGCAGTTCTTC. The chain links TRBV5-5 to TRBJ2-1; 7 positions agree with TRBD1. The CDR3 runs 15 residues. Germline V gene data show CDR1 as SGHKS and CDR2 as YYEKEE (reference sequence). Losses at the gene ends were 2 bases for V and 4 bases for J; bases not matched to a gene: 6.

The chain links TRBV18 to TRBJ2-7; D is ambiguous. Germline-derived CDR1 and CDR2 are KGHSH and LQKENI. V shed 4 bases and J shed 4 bases, with 8 bases lying between them. The CDR3 sequence is 12 residues long. The CDR3 protein is CASSHTAYEQYF. The CDR3 coding sequence is TGTGCCAGCTCACACACAGCTTACGAGCAGTACTTC.

The chain couples TRBV7-2 to TRBJ1-2; no reliable D call. Trimming removed 4 bases at V and 8 bases at J, with 8 bases between. Germline V lookup: CDR1 SGHTA, CDR2 FQGNSA. The CDR3 has 11 residues. CDR3 nucleotides: TGTGCCAGCAGCTCCTATTGGGGCTACACCTTC. It yields the protein CASSSYWGYTF.

This chain uses TRBV19 with TRBJ1-3, with 8 bases lining up with TRBD1. Germline CDR1 reads LNHDA; CDR2 reads SQIVND (reference sequence). V shed 4 bases, J shed 0 bases, and the junction held 8 bases outside the gene matches. The CDR3 runs to 17 residues. DNA of the CDR3: TGTGCCAGTAGTAGTAGCAGGACAGGGCCCTCTGGAAACACCATATATTTT. This translates into CASSSSRTGPSGNTIYF.

The chain combines TRBV21-1 with TRBJ1-3; the D call in the table, TRBD1, was not verified against the DNA. TRBV21-1 is a pseudogene. The CDR3 loop spans 16 amino acids. The CDR3 region has the DNA TGTGCCAGCAGCGTGCCACAGGTAGTCTCTGGAAACACCATATATTTT. Translation gives CASSVPQVVSGNTIYF.

The CDR3 is CAWRTDRGGFSETQYF. As DNA, the CDR3 is TGTGCCTGGAGAACAGACAGGGGGGGGTTTTCAGAGACCCAGTACTTC. The rearrangement links TRBV30 to TRBJ2-5, with 9 bases aligning to TRBD1. The CDR3 is made up of 16 amino acids. V was clipped by 3 bases and J by 4 bases; unmatched bases: 12. Germline CDR1 GTSNPN, CDR2 SVGIG (reference sequence).